This entry lists 23 T cell receptor beta chains sequenced from one sample in a study of shared clonotypes between healthy human individuals. The method was immunoSEQ multiplex PCR; TCRdb's version includes in-frame clones alone and lacks a portion of them. In the table there are around 2.1 million clones, roughly 95% of which are singletons. Material: naive CD4+ T cells sorted from blood. The subset was: CD45RA+ positively selected. These receptors all stem from a man between 18 and 35 years old in good health.

The rearrangement links TRBV7-2 to TRBJ2-5; D is ambiguous. Trimming removed 4 bases at V and 1 base at J, with 7 bases between. CDR1 and CDR2 (germline): SGHTA, FQGNSA. This CDR3 comprises 13 residues. DNA of the CDR3: TGTGCCAGCAGCTCCTTCACCCAAGAGACCCAGTACTTC. It is translated as CASSSFTQETQYF.

V is TRBV7-2 and J is TRBJ2-7, with 9 bases lining up with TRBD2. Germline V gene lookup returns CDR1 SGHTA and CDR2 FQGNSA. CDR3 length equals 15 residues. After removal of 1 base from V and 3 bases from J, the junction contained 4 bases not matched to a gene. CDR3 coding DNA: TGTGCCAGCAGCTTAGAGTCTAGCGGGAACTACGAGCAGTACTTC. It yields the protein CASSLESSGNYEQYF.

A note on this clone: The sample carries other DNA sequences with the same CDR3. V gene TRBV5-1 combines with J gene TRBJ2-3; 10 nucleotides agree with TRBD2. The CDR3 is 15 residues long. The ends lost 2 bases at V and 5 bases at J; junction bases unmatched: 5. Per germline, CDR1 SGHRS and CDR2 YFSETQ. The chain's CDR3 is CASSFSGGAGDTQYF. CDR3 in DNA: TGCGCCAGCAGCTTCAGCGGGGGGGCTGGAGATACGCAGTATTTT.

This clone was seen once. The chain links TRBV6-1 to TRBJ2-7; D is uncertain. The germline V and J ends were trimmed by 5 bases and 4 bases, with 9 bases remaining between them. CDR3 length: 12 residues. The germline CDR1 and CDR2 sequences are MNHNS and SASEGT. The CDR3 nucleotides are TGTGCCAGCAGTACAGACTGGTACGAGCAGTACTTC. Translating gives CASSTDWYEQYF.

This chain joins TRBV28 and TRBJ2-7; the match to TRBD2 covers 7 bases. The CDR3 is 16 amino acids. J was trimmed by 4 bases and V by 4 bases; bases with no gene match: 13. The germline V gene encodes CDR1 MDHEN and CDR2 SYDVKM. The CDR3, as DNA: TGTGCCAGCAGTTCCACAATCCCAGGACTAGTTTACGAGCAGTACTTC. It is translated as CASSSTIPGLVYEQYF.

The rearrangement links TRBV30 to TRBJ1-2, with D unclear. With 4 bases removed from V and 7 bases from J, the gap between germline ends came to 10 bases. The CDR3 is made up of 11 amino acids. From germline, CDR1 is GTSNPN and CDR2 SVGIG (reference sequence). The chain's CDR3 is CAWTENGGYTF. The CDR3 DNA is TGTGCCTGGACCGAAAACGGTGGCTACACCTTC.

This chain connects TRBV5-4 to TRBJ2-3, with 8 bases fitting TRBD2. CDR3 size: 16 residues. The J segment lost 3 bases and the V segment lost 4 bases, leaving 10 bases of the junction unmatched. The germline gives CDR1 SGHNT, CDR2 YYREEE (reference sequence). For the CDR3, the DNA is TGTGCCAGCAGCATAGGGACTAGTCTTGTAACAGATACGCAGTATTTT. The encoded protein is CASSIGTSLVTDTQYF.

J is TRBJ2-3 and V is TRBV10-3; 7 bases align to TRBD2. This CDR3 has 17 amino acids. With 5 bases clipped from V and 0 bases from J, the junction kept 11 bases outside the gene matches. The germline V gene encodes CDR1 ENHRY and CDR2 SYGVKD. CDR3 amino acids: CAISSLVGEGSTDTQYF. CDR3 in DNA: TGTGCCATCAGTTCCCTGGTAGGGGAGGGCAGCACAGATACGCAGTATTTT.

Concerning this clone: This same CDR3 is encoded by further DNA sequences in the sample. V is TRBV5-1 and J is TRBJ2-3; TRBD1 aligns across 7 bases. V gave up 0 bases and J gave up 3 bases; unmatched junction bases: 4. Germline V gene data show CDR1 as SGHRS and CDR2 as YFSETQ. The CDR3 runs to 15 residues. The CDR3: CASSLATGVTDTQYF. The CDR3 nucleotides are TGCGCCAGCAGCTTGGCAACAGGGGTTACAGATACGCAGTATTTT.

The rearrangement links TRBV19 to TRBJ1-4, with D maybe TRBD1 (5 bases). The CDR3 spans 16 residues. Trimming stripped 6 bases from V and 8 bases from J, with 22 bases between. CDR1 and CDR2 (germline): LNHDA, SQIVND (reference sequence). This CDR3 is CASSLVTGTRGEKLFF. The DNA of the CDR3 is TGTGCCAGTAGCCTTGTAACAGGCACAAGGGGCGAAAAACTGTTTTTT.

The V call is TRBV9, the J call TRBJ1-3; D remains ambiguous. V shed 3 bases and J shed 3 bases, with 16 bases lying between them. Per germline, CDR1 SGDLS and CDR2 YYNGEE. This CDR3 region has 16 residues. This CDR3 is CASSDPASLIGNTIYF. DNA of the CDR3: TGTGCCAGCAGCGATCCCGCTAGCCTGATTGGAAACACCATATATTTT.

The chain is built from TRBV28 and TRBJ2-5; D is possibly TRBD2 (5 bases). The V gene lost 2 bases and the J gene lost 5 bases, with 9 bases spanning the gap. CDR1 and CDR2 (germline): MDHEN, SYDVKM. The CDR3 runs 13 residues. The DNA for the CDR3 is TGTGCCAGCAGTTTAAGCGGTCAGGAGACCCAGTACTTC. Amino acids: CASSLSGQETQYF.

As DNA, the CDR3 is TGTGCCAGCAGCCCTAGGGTGCTAGTCTATGGCTACACCTTC. Residues: CASSPRVLVYGYTF. The J gene is TRBJ1-2, the V gene TRBV5-5, with no clear D. This CDR3 has 14 amino acids. The germline CDR1 and CDR2 sequences are SGHKS and YYEKEE (reference sequence). Trimming shortened V by 4 bases and J by 4 bases, and 14 bases separated the two germline ends.

The chain joins TRBV28 to TRBJ2-1; perhaps TRBD2 as D (5 bases). Trimming left V 5 bases short and J 7 bases short, with 15 bases between. Germline V CDR1 and CDR2: MDHEN, SYDVKM. The length of the CDR3 is 14 residues. CDR3 nucleotides: TGTGCCAGCAGTACTCAACCTAGCCCTAATGAGCAGTTCTTC. It encodes CASSTQPSPNEQFF.

The chain employs TRBV19 and TRBJ1-1; possible D gene TRBD1, 6 bases. CDR1 is LNHDA, CDR2 SQIVND, per germline (reference sequence). Between the trimmed V and J ends, which lost 2 bases and 3 bases, there was a span of 13 bases. The CDR3 spans 15 residues. The CDR3 bases are TGTGCCAGTAGTATATGGGGACAACTGTACACTGAAGCTTTCTTT. Protein product: CASSIWGQLYTEAFF.

The rearrangement joins TRBV12-5 to TRBJ2-5; 9 bases map to TRBD1. The CDR3 consists of 16 residues. CDR1 and CDR2 from the germline V gene are LGHNT and FRNRAP. V lost 2 bases to trimming and J lost 5 bases; unmatched junction nucleotides: 9. The CDR3 sequence: CASGLFPGQGHETQYF. The CDR3 nucleotides are TGTGCTAGTGGTTTGTTCCCGGGACAGGGACATGAGACCCAGTACTTC.

V gene TRBV5-1 combines with J gene TRBJ2-5; a possible D gene is TRBD1 (5 bases). V lost 3 bases and J lost 9, with 18 bases in between. Looked up from germline, CDR1 is SGHRS and CDR2 is YFSETQ. The CDR3 has 14 amino acids. The CDR3 protein is CASSSSDRTISQYF. In DNA, the CDR3 is TGCGCCAGCAGCTCCTCTGACAGAACCATCTCCCAGTACTTC.

The chain is built from TRBV7-2 and TRBJ2-7; 9 nucleotides match TRBD1. V lost 4 bases and J lost 6; bases outside the gene matches: 4. Germline CDR1 is SGHTA and CDR2 is FQGNSA. The CDR3 contains 13 residues. CDR3 residues: CASSSDRGFEQYF. In DNA, the CDR3 is TGTGCCAGCAGCTCCGACAGGGGGTTCGAGCAGTACTTC.

V and J are TRBV6-1 and TRBJ2-2; TRBD1 or TRBD2 may be the D gene (5 bases each). Looked up from germline, CDR1 is MNHNS and CDR2 is SASEGT. V gave up 7 bases and J gave up 5 bases, with 14 bases separating them. The CDR3 is made up of 14 amino acids. The CDR3 reads CASKETAVTGELFF. CDR3 nucleotides: TGTGCCAGCAAGGAGACAGCGGTAACCGGGGAGCTGTTTTTT.

This sequence joins TRBV7-3 and TRBJ1-1, with TRBD1 matching over 7 bases. This CDR3 region has 15 residues. With V trimmed by 5 bases and J by 3 bases, 9 bases remained unmatched. Germline CDR1 reads SGHTA; CDR2 reads FQGTGA. The CDR3 sequence is CASSPKGGRDTEAFF. The CDR3 region has the DNA TGTGCCAGCAGCCCCAAAGGGGGCCGAGACACTGAAGCTTTCTTT.

This chain uses TRBV6-5 with TRBJ1-1, with 8 positions matching TRBD1. The CDR3 contains 13 residues. J gave up 4 bases and V 7 bases, and 5 bases lay outside the gene matches. Germline V lookup: CDR1 MNHEY, CDR2 SVGAGI. CDR3 amino acids: CASTNRGFTEAFF. DNA of the CDR3: TGTGCCAGCACTAACAGGGGGTTCACTGAAGCTTTCTTT.

This sequence joins TRBV18 and TRBJ2-7; 9 positions agree with TRBD1. After removal of 4 bases from V and 2 bases from J, the junction contained 6 bases not matched to a gene. The CDR3 contains 15 residues. Germline loops: CDR1 KGHSH, CDR2 LQKENI. The CDR3, as DNA: TGTGCCAGCTCACGAACCGGGACAGGGCCCTACGAGCAGTACTTC. Its translation is CASSRTGTGPYEQYF.

The CDR3 nucleotides are TGTGCCAGCAGCAAACAGGGGAGAGAAAAACTGTTTTTT. This gives the protein CASSKQGREKLFF. The V gene is TRBV14, the J gene TRBJ1-4, with 7 bases that match TRBD1. Germline-derived CDR1 and CDR2 are SGHDN and FVKESK. The length of the CDR3 is 13 residues. The junction had 5 bases not matched to a gene; V was cut back by 5 bases and J by 8 bases. The whole variable domain, filled in from reference TRBV14 and TRBJ1-4, reads EAGVTQFPSHSVIEKGQTVTLRCDPISGHDNLYWYRRVMGKEIKFLLHFVKESKQDESGMPNNRFLAERTGGTYSTLKVQPAELEDSGVYFCASSKQGREKLFFGSGTQLSVL.